This T cell receptor (beta chain) was observed in a study of Graves' ophthalmopathy and Graves' hyperthyroidism. The V end was cut by 3 bases, the J end by 0 bases, with 12 bases between. The CDR3 extends over 15 amino acids. Looked up from germline, CDR1 is SGHAT and CDR2 is FQNNGV. Amplification of TCR beta CDR3 regions used RNA transcripts. RT-PCR with HTBI primers came first, then second-round multiplex PCR. TCRdb re-called the multiplex PCR reads with MiXCR, one entry per CDR3 protein. The sample lists roughly 500,000 distinct CDR3 sequences; over 13% were seen once. Having ophthalmopathy, the donors showed moderate-to-severe activity, CAS ≥3 and NOSPECS ≥4, with disease lasting under 3 months. Diagnosis used clinical symptoms, serum thyroxine, TRAb, thyroid ultrasound and orbital computed tomography. PBMCs were isolated from a roughly 9 ml sample of fresh peripheral blood. This clonotype showed up many times. The antigen remains undetermined.

Points from the study as a whole: The model's prediction of ophthalmopathy progression had roughly 71% sensitivity and 72% to 75% specificity.

J is TRBJ2-7 and V is TRBV11-2; D possibly corresponds to TRBD1 (6 bases). The receptor was derived from a woman aged 25 to 39 with Graves' ophthalmopathy. Input material: blood. The CDR3 nucleotides read TGTGCCAGCAGCTTGGTCCCGGGACACTCCTACGAGCAGTACTTC. Its translation is CASSLVPGHSYEQYF.